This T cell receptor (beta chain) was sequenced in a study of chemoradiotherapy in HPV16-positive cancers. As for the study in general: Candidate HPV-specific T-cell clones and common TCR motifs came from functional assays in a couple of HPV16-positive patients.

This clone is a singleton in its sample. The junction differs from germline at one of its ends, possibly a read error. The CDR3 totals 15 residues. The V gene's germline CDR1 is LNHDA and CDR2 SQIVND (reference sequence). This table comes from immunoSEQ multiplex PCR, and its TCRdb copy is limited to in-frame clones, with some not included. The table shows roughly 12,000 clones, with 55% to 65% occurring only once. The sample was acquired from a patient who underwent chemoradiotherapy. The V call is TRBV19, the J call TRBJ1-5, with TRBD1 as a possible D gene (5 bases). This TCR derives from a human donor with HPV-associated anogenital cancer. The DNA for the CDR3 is TGTGCCAGCGCTGGAGGGGATCGAAGCAATCAGGCCCAGCATTTT. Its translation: CASAGGDRSNQAQHF.